This entry lists 23 T cell receptor beta chains sequenced from one sample in a study of monozygotic twins with inflammatory bowel disease. TCRdb reprocessed the 5' RACE reads; each CDR3 protein has one entry and no DNA is given. The sample has approximately 160,000 distinct CDR3 sequences. Sample: blood. The receptors stem from a human donor with ulcerative colitis or Crohn's disease, or a healthy co-twin of an affected twin (not recorded which).

The V and J genes are TRBV7-2 and TRBJ2-5; with no DNA, the TCRdb D assignment of TRBD2 cannot be verified. In germline, CDR1 is SGHTA, CDR2 FQGNSA. The CDR3 loop spans 14 amino acids. CDR3: CASSPMEGPGTQYF.

The CDR3 here is CASSLAGARYNSPLHF. V and J are TRBV5-1 and TRBJ1-6; TCRdb calls TRBD1, which cannot be checked without DNA. The CDR3 contains 16 residues. Germline lookup yields CDR1 SGHRS and CDR2 YFSETQ.

The gene calls are TRBV7-9 and TRBJ1-1; the D call of TRBD1 rests on TCRdb alone, since no DNA is present to check it. Germline CDR1 reads SEHNR; CDR2 reads FQNEAQ (reference sequence). The CDR3 runs to 13 residues. The CDR3 loop reads CASTYYRGTEAFF.

V usage is TRBV3-1 and J usage is TRBJ2-7. The CDR3 has 16 amino acids. CDR1 and CDR2 from the germline V gene are LGHDT and YNNKEL (reference sequence). The CDR3 sequence is CASSQLSWLKSYEQYF.

This rearrangement joins TRBV28 to TRBJ2-3. From germline, CDR1 is MDHEN and CDR2 SYDVKM. CDR3 size: 15 residues. The CDR3 sequence is CASSLSGFVADTQYF.

CDR3 residues: CASSTTGPSGNTIYF. The V gene is TRBV12-3 or TRBV12-4, the J gene TRBJ1-3; with no DNA, the TCRdb D assignment of TRBD1 cannot be verified. The CDR3 contains 15 residues.

The chain carries TRBV9 and TRBJ1-2. The CDR3 loop spans 14 amino acids. Germline loops: CDR1 SGDLS, CDR2 YYNGEE. The CDR3 protein is CASSPTTDNYGYTF.

The CDR3 loop is CSGVRSGGANTQYF. V gene TRBV29-1 combines with J gene TRBJ2-3; TCRdb gives TRBD2 as the D gene, but with no DNA this cannot be confirmed. CDR1 SQVTM and CDR2 ANQGSEA come from the germline V gene. CDR3 length: 14 residues.

This sequence joins TRBV12-3 or TRBV12-4 and TRBJ1-4; the TCRdb call, TRBD1, lacks DNA for checking. The length of the CDR3 is 15 residues. The CDR3 reads CASSPTGLDNEKLFF.

V usage is TRBV20-1 and J usage is TRBJ2-3; TCRdb lists TRBD1, though no DNA is available to test this call. The germline gives CDR1 DFQATT, CDR2 SNEGSKA (reference sequence). The CDR3 extends over 15 amino acids. The CDR3 spells CSATPGWGNTDTQYF.

The chain has TRBV6-1 and TRBJ2-7; the TCRdb D gene call, TRBD1, has no DNA to confirm it. The germline CDR1 and CDR2 sequences are MNHNS and SASEGT. This CDR3 has 16 residues. Here the CDR3 reads CASSTPRAGVTYEQYF.

The chain is built from TRBV7-9 and TRBJ2-7; the TCRdb D gene call, TRBD1, has no DNA to confirm it. This CDR3 is 17 amino acids long. Per the germline V gene, CDR1 is SEHNR and CDR2 is FQNEAQ (reference sequence). This chain's CDR3 is CASTKTARTGGTYEQYF.

The V and J genes are TRBV19 and TRBJ2-2; TCRdb names TRBD2, which stays unverified in the absence of DNA. Per the germline V gene, CDR1 is LNHDA and CDR2 is SQIVND (reference sequence). CDR3 length: 14 residues. The CDR3 here is CASSPRTMAGELFF. The whole variable domain, remainder taken from reference TRBV19 and TRBJ2-2, is DGGITQSPKYLFRKEGQNVTLSCEQNLNHDAMYWYRQDPGQGLRLIYYSQIVNDFQKGDIAEGYSVSREKKESFPLTVTSAQKNPTAFYLCASSPRTMAGELFFGEGSRLTVL.

This chain connects TRBV7-9 to TRBJ2-1; TCRdb's assignment of TRBD2 cannot be checked, as there is no DNA. CDR3 size: 15 residues. CDR1 and CDR2 (germline): SEHNR, FQNEAQ (reference sequence). CDR3 amino acids: CASSGLAPARMVQFF. The full variable domain, its missing parts supplied by reference TRBV7-9 and TRBJ2-1, is DTGVSQNPRHKITKRGQNVTFRCDPISEHNRLYWYRQTLGQGPEFLTYFQNEAQLEKSRLLSDRFSAERPKGSFSTLEIQRTEQGDSAMYLCASSGLAPARMVQFFGPGTRLTVL.

This chain uses TRBV11-2 with TRBJ1-3; no DNA is available, so the TRBD1 call from TCRdb remains unchecked. This CDR3 spans 13 amino acids. Germline V lookup: CDR1 SGHAT, CDR2 FQNNGV. The CDR3 here is CASSVDRGHTIYF.

The rearrangement joins TRBV4-3 to TRBJ2-3; TCRdb picks TRBD2, but there is no DNA to check that call. The CDR3 sequence is 13 residues long. Looked up from germline, CDR1 is LGHNA and CDR2 is YSLEER. CDR3: CASSQLLDGTQYF.

This sequence joins TRBV20-1 and TRBJ1-1. CDR3 size: 16 residues. Germline V lookup: CDR1 DFQATT, CDR2 SNEGSKA (reference sequence). The CDR3 spells CSASSPHRPHGTEAFF.

The rearrangement joins TRBV24-1 to TRBJ2-1; TCRdb outputs TRBD2, but without DNA this stays unchecked. The CDR3 runs to 15 residues. Germline CDR1 KGHDR, CDR2 SFDVKD. The CDR3 protein is CATSDLDGGPYEQFF.

The chain employs TRBV28 and TRBJ2-5; TCRdb outputs TRBD1, but without DNA this stays unchecked. This CDR3 is built from 13 residues. Germline-derived CDR1 and CDR2 are MDHEN and SYDVKM. The CDR3 region is CASSPGGAETQYF.

This chain uses TRBV10-3 with TRBJ2-7. The CDR3 sequence is 13 residues long. CDR1 is ENHRY and CDR2 is SYGVKD in the germline V gene. CDR3 in amino acids: CAISARDSYEQYF.

This chain joins TRBV15 and TRBJ2-7; the D call of TRBD1 rests on TCRdb alone, since no DNA is present to check it. CDR1 is LNHNV and CDR2 is YYDKDF in the germline V gene (reference sequence). The CDR3 loop spans 14 amino acids. CDR3 loop: CATSRDLGGYEQYF.

In terms of frequency, this clonotype is medium-sized. This chain uses TRBV18 with TRBJ1-1; with no DNA, the TCRdb D assignment of TRBD1 cannot be verified. Germline loops: CDR1 KGHSH, CDR2 LQKENI. This CDR3 is built from 13 residues. Here the CDR3 reads CASSLGGDTEAFF.

The chain is built from TRBV7-2 and TRBJ2-7; the TCRdb D gene call, TRBD1, has no DNA to confirm it. From germline, CDR1 is SGHTA and CDR2 FQGNSA. This CDR3 comprises 11 residues. This chain's CDR3 is CASSSGTGQYF.